This T cell receptor beta chain appears in the sequencing data of a study of shared clonotypes between healthy human individuals (dated by TCRdb to the early 2020s). Study-level background: A few men and a couple of women, aged 18 to 49 years, made up the cohort. Per donor, three plates each were used for CD4 naive and CD4 memory, two for CD8 naive, and one for CD8 memory. To estimate repertoire size and how much clonotype sharing occurs between individuals, the study deeply sequenced the blood TCR repertoires of five healthy adults. To increase sequencing depth and limit assay-specific biases, TCR repertoire library preparation and sequencing were carried out by different laboratories using diverse techniques. Leukapheresis yielded between about 0.94 and 8.9 billion PBMCs per donor. The paper's findings and limits, for the study overall: Sharing across a handful of donors was observed for approximately 5% of naive CD4, over 3% of naive CD8, over 2% of memory CD4, and around 0.42% of memory CD8 clonotypes. Rarefaction of sorted-subset datasets indicated incomplete sequencing despite the large sequencing depth. Pairwise subsampling led to the expectation that sequencing depth would affect the degree of clonotype sharing among donors. Larger estimated clonotype richness was generally found for naive subsets than for memory subsets. Clonotypes shared by all four sorted-subset donors showed higher generation probabilities than non-shared clonotypes. Sampling was restricted to blood, and TCR repertoires in tissue are likely to differ from TCR repertoires in blood. The small number of donors limited the genetic and exposure-history diversity represented.

Comments on this clone: Its cognate antigen has yet to be identified. No base quality values were provided; no much bigger clone lies one nucleotide off.

Using the deep immunoSEQ assay, multiplex PCR amplified TCR CDR3 regions from genomic DNA. Extracted genomic DNA from each cell subset was spread evenly across all wells of several immunoSEQ 96-well plates, with each plate serving as a replicate. For sorted subsets, around 200 ng genomic DNA, equal to tens of thousands of T cell genomes, was loaded into each replicate PCR. The purified libraries were quantified using a Qubit 3.0 fluorometer, sized with a Bioanalyzer 2100, and then quantified again using the KAPA Library Quantification kit. A separate single-read 150-cycle Illumina NextSeq 550 flow cell was used to sequence each immunoSEQ 96-well plate. The authors' pipeline ran thus. Because the immunoSEQ output included only junctional sequences and no quality scores, the filtering could not be the same as the filtering used for full-length reads. Sequences were annotated with PyIR, a Python wrapper for IgBLAST v1.9, using IMGT germline references to assign V/J genes and CDR3. Reads were filtered out if the reads had weak V/J assignments (E-value above 1e-6), no CDR3, stop codons, out-of-frame junctions, or ambiguous translated residues. A V3J clonotype was defined by an identical inferred V gene, J gene, and CDR3 amino acid sequence. Percentage overlap between repertoires was computed as shared unique clonotypes divided by the size of the smaller repertoire. RTK rarefaction, the Chao1 estimator, and Recon v2.1 estimates of unobserved clonotypes were used to assess repertoire richness. Generation probabilities for all TCRbeta clonotypes obtained by the gDNA method from several donors were computed using OLGA. TCRdb re-hosts the immuneACCESS table, in-frame sequences only. Its copies lack some clones; in the studies checked, an unresolved V gene accounts for under half of them, and the cause for the rest is not known. V, J and clone size are those of that table, while D and trimming were read from the DNA. This sample is represented by around 690,000 clones; roughly 87% of them were singletons. The biggest ten clones account for roughly 36% of the sample.

Reading the germline V gene gives CDR1 SGHTA and CDR2 FQGNSA. Inclusive of the bounding cysteine and phenylalanine, the CDR3 is 13 residues long. Left in the record is the CDR3 DNA by itself, 39 bases read in frame from the first base. Trimming accounts for 3 bases at V and 3 bases at J, while the number of junction bases matched to no gene is 1. The donors were healthy, HIV-negative adults who had no recently reported acute infections or vaccinations. Every donor was a Caucasian adult living in Nashville, Tennessee, USA. CD8 memory samples were composed of magnetically selected CD45RO+ cells combined with CCR7-negative CD45RA+ effector memory (TemRA) cells. After blood collection by leukapheresis, PBMCs were isolated using Ficoll-Histopaque density gradient centrifugation and then cryopreserved in the vapor phase of liquid nitrogen. Analytical flow cytometry was used to check the purity and quantity of every magnetically sorted T cell population. Genomic DNA was isolated from each sorted fraction and quantified by UV absorbance on a Nanodrop 2000c.

The sequencing input was memory CD8+ T cells from PBMCs. Explained via the paper, the cell subset or site label denotes: CD45RO+ cells pooled with CCR7-negative TemRA cells. This clonotype was sampled from a man between 18 and 29 years old in good health. Some clones in this sample may be carry-over from other donors' samples. The chain uses TRBV7-2 and TRBJ2-7, and 8 junctional nucleotides match TRBD2. The CDR3 has the sequence CASSLTSDYEQYF. The nucleotide sequence reads as follows: TGTGCCAGCAGCTTGACTAGCGACTACGAGCAGTACTTC. Here the CDR3 is joined to the reference TRBV7-2 and TRBJ2-7 genes, and the full variable domain is: GAGVSQSPSNKVTEKGKDVELRCDPISGHTALYWYRQSLGQGLEFLIYFQGNSAPDKSGLPSDRFSAERTGGSVSTLTIQRTQQEDSAVYLCASSLTSDYEQYFGPGTRLTVT.